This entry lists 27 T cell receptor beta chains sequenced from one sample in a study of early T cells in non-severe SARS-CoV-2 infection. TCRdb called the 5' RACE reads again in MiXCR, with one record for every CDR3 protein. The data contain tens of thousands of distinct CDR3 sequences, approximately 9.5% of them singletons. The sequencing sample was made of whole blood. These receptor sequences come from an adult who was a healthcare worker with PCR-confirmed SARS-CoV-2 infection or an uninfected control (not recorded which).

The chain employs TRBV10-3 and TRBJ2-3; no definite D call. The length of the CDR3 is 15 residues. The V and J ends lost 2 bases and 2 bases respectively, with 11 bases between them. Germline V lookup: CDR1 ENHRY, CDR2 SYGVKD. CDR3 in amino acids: CAISEDQLFTDTQYF. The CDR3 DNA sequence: TGTGCCATCAGTGAGGATCAACTATTCACAGATACGCAGTATTTT.

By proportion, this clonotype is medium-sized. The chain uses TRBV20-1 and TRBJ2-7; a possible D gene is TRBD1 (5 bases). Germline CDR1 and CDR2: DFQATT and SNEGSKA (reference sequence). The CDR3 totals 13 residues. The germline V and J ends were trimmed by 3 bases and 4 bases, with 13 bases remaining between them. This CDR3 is CSARSTAGYEQYF. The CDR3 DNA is TGCAGTGCTAGGTCGACAGCCGGGTACGAGCAGTACTTC.

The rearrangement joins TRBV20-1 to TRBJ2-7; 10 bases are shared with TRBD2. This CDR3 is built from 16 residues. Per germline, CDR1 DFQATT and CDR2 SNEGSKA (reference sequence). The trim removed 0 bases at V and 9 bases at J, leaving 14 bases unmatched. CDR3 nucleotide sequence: TGCAGTGCTAGAGAATTCGGGACTAGCGCGTCCCGTGGGCAGTACTTC. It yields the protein CSAREFGTSASRGQYF.

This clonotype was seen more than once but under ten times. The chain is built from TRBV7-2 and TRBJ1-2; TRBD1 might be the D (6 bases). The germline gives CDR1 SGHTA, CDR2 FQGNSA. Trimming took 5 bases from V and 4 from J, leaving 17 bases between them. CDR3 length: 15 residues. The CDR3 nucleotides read TGTGCCAGCAGCAAAGACCGGACAGAAACCTATGGCTACACCTTC. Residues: CASSKDRTETYGYTF.

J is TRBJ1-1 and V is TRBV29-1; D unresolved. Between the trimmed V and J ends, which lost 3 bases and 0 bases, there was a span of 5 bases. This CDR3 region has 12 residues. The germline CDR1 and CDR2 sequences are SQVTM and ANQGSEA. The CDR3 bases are TGCAGCGTTGACCAGGTGAACACTGAAGCTTTCTTT. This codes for CSVDQVNTEAFF.

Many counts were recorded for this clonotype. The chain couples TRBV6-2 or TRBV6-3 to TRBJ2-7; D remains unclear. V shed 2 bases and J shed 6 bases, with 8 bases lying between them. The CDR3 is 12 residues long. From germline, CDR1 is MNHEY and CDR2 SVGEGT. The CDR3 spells CASSYPTSEQYF. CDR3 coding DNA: TGTGCCAGCAGTTACCCAACCAGCGAGCAGTACTTC.

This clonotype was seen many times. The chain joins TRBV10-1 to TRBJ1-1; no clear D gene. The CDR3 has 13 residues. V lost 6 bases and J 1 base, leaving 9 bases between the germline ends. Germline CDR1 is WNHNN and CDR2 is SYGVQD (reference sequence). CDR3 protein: CASREDGNTEAFF. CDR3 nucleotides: TGCGCCAGCAGGGAAGACGGGAACACTGAAGCTTTCTTT.

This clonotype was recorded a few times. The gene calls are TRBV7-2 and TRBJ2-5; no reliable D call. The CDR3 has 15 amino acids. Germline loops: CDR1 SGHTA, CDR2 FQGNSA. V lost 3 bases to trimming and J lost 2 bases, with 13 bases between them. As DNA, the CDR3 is TGTGCCAGCAGCTTCCGGATGAGTGGTCAAGAGACCCAGTACTTC. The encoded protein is CASSFRMSGQETQYF.

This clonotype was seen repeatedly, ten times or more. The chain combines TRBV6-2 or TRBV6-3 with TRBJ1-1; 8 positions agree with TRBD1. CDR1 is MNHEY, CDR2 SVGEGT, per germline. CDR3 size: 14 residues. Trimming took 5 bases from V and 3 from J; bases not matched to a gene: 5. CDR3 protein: CASSDRGRDTEAFF. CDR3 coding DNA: TGTGCCAGCAGTGACAGGGGCAGGGACACTGAAGCTTTCTTT.

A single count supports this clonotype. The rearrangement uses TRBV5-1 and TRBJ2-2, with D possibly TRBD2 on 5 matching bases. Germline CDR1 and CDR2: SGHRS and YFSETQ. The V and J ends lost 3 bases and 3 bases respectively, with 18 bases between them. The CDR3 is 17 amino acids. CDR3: CASSSTDGIGYTGELFF. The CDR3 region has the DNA TGCGCCAGCAGCTCAACCGACGGGATCGGGTACACCGGGGAGCTGTTTTTT.

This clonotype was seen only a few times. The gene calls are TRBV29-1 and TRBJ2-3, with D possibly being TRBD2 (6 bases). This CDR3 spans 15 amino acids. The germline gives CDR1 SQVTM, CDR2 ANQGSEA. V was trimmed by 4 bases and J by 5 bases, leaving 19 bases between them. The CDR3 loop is CSVATGLPSIDTQYF. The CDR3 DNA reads TGCAGCGTTGCCACGGGACTCCCGTCAATAGATACGCAGTATTTT.

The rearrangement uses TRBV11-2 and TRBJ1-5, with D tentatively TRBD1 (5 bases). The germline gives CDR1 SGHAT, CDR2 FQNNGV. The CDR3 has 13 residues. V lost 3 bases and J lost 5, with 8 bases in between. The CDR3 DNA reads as TGTGCCAGCAGCTTCCAGGGAGATCAGCCCCAGCATTTT. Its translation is CASSFQGDQPQHF.

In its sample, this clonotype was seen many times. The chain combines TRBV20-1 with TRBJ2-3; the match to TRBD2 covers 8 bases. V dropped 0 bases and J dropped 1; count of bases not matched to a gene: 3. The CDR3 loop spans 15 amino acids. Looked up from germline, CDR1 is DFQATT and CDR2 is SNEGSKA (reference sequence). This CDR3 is CSARDPTSGTDTQYF. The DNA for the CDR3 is TGCAGTGCTAGAGATCCGACTAGCGGCACAGATACGCAGTATTTT.

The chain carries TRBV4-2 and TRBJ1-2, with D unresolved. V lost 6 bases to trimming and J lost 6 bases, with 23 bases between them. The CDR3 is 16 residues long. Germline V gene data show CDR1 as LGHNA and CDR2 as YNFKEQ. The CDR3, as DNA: TGTGCCAGCAGTTCCCATAGAGGGAGCGTAGAAAATGGCTACACCTTC. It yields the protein CASSSHRGSVENGYTF.

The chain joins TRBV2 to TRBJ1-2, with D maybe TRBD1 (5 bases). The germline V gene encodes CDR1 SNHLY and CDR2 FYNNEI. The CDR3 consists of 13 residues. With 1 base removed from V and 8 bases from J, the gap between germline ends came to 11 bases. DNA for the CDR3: TGTGCCAGCAGTGAAGTGGCAGGGTTAGGCTACACCTTC. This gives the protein CASSEVAGLGYTF.

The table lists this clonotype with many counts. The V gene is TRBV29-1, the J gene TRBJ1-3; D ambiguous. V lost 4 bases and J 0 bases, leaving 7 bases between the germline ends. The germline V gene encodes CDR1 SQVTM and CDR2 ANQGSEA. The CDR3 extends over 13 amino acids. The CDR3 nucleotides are TGCAGCGTTGTTCGCACCTCTGGAAACACCATATATTTT. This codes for CSVVRTSGNTIYF. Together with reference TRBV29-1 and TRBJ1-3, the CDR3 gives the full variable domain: SAVISQKPSRDICQRGTSLTIQCQVDSQVTMMFWYRQQPGQSLTLIATANQGSEATYESGFVIDKFPISRPNLTFSTLTVSNMSPEDSSIYLCSVVRTSGNTIYFGEGSWLTVV.

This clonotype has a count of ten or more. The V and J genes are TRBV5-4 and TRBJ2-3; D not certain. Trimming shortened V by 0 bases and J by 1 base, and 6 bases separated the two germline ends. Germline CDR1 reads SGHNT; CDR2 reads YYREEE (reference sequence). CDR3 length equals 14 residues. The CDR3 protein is CASSLEVGTDTQYF. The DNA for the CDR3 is TGTGCCAGCAGCTTGGAGGTGGGCACAGATACGCAGTATTTT.

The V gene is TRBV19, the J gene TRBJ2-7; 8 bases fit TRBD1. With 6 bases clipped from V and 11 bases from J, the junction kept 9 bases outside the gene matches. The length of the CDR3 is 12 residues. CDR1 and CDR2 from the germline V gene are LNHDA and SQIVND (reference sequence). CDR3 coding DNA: TGTGCCAGTAGGACAGGGGACTCCGCGGAGTACTTC. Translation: CASRTGDSAEYF. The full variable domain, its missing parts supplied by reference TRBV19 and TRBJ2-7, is DGGITQSPKYLFRKEGQNVTLSCEQNLNHDAMYWYRQDPGQGLRLIYYSQIVNDFQKGDIAEGYSVSREKKESFPLTVTSAQKNPTAFYLCASRTGDSAEYFGPGTRLTVT.

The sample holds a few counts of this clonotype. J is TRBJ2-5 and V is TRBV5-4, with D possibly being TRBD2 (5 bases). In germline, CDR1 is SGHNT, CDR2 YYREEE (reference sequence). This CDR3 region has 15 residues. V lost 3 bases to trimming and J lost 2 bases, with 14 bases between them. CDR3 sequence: CASSSQTRTQETQYF. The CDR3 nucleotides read TGTGCCAGCAGCTCCCAAACCAGGACTCAAGAGACCCAGTACTTC.

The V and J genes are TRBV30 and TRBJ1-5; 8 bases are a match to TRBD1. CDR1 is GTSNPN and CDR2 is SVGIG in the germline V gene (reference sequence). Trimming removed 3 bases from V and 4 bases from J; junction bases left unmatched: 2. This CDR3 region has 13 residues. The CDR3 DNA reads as TGTGCCTGGAGACAGGGGGGTAATCAGCCCCAGCATTTT. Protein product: CAWRQGGNQPQHF.

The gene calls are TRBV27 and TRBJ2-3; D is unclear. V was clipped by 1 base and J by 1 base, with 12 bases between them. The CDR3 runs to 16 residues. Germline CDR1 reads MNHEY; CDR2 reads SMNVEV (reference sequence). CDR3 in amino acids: CASSLLGPQGTDTQYF. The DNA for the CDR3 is TGTGCCAGCAGTTTATTAGGTCCTCAGGGCACAGATACGCAGTATTTT.

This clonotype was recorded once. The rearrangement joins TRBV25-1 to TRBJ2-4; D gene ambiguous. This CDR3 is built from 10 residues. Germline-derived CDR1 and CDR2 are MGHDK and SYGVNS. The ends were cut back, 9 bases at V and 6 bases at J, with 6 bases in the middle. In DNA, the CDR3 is TGTGCCAGACCTGGAAACATTCAGTACTTC. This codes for CARPGNIQYF.

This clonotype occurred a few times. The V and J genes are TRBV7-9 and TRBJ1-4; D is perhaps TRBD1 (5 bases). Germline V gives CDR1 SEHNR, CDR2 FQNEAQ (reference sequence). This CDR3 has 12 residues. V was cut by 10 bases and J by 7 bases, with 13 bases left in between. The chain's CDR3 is CAIGRGVEKLFF. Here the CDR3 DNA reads TGTGCCATCGGACGGGGGGTTGAAAAACTGTTTTTT. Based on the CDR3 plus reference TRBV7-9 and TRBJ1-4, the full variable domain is DTGVSQNPRHKITKRGQNVTFRCDPISEHNRLYWYRQTLGQGPEFLTYFQNEAQLEKSRLLSDRFSAERPKGSFSTLEIQRTEQGDSAMYLCAIGRGVEKLFFGSGTQLSVL.

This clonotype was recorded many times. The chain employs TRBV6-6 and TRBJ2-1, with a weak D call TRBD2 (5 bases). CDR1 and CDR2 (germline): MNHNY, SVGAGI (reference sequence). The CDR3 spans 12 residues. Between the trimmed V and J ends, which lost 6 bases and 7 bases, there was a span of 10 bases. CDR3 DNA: TGTGCCAGCAGCAAACTAGGTAATGAGCAGTTCTTC. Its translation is CASSKLGNEQFF.

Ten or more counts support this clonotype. Here the CDR3 reads CASSPRANIQYF. CDR3 DNA sequence: TGTGCCAGCAGTCCCAGGGCAAACATTCAGTACTTC. The chain is built from TRBV28 and TRBJ2-4; D may be TRBD1 (5 bases). From germline, CDR1 is MDHEN and CDR2 SYDVKM. The CDR3 extends over 12 amino acids. Trimming shortened V by 5 bases and J by 6 bases, and 8 bases separated the two germline ends.

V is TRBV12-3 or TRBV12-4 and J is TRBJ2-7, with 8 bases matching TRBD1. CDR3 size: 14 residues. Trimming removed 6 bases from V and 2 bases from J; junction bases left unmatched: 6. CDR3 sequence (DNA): TGTGCCAGCAGGGACACGGGACAGGCCTACGAGCAGTACTTC. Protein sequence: CASRDTGQAYEQYF.

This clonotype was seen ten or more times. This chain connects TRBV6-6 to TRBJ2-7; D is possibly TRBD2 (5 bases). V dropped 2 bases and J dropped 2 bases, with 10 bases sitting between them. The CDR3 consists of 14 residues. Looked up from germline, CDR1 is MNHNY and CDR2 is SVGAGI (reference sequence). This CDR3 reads CASSYRGPTYEQYF. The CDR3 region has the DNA TGTGCCAGCAGTTACCGGGGTCCAACCTACGAGCAGTACTTC.